These 20 T cell receptor beta chains came from one sample sequenced in a study of T cell changes during pregnancy in multiple sclerosis (dated by TCRdb to about 2019). Receptor amplification or capture employed the immunoSEQ multiplex PCR assay. Imported from immuneACCESS, the table was reduced by TCRdb to in-frame sequences with V and J called. These copies leave out some clones; in studies compared against another copy, an unresolved V gene accounts for under half, and the cause of the remainder is not known. This sample gives some 80,000 clones in total; roughly 90% of them show up just once. The top ten clonotypes cover approximately 0.88% of the sample. The sequencing here drew on peripheral blood, taken in the first trimester of pregnancy. These receptors were taken from a female donor in good health, enrolled as a control in a pregnancy study.

The V and J genes are TRBV30 and TRBJ1-5; D perhaps matches TRBD1 (5 bases). The CDR3 consists of 12 residues. The germline V and J ends were trimmed by 5 bases and 7 bases, with 12 bases remaining between them. Germline V gene lookup returns CDR1 GTSNPN and CDR2 SVGIG (reference sequence). The CDR3 DNA is TGTGCCTGGGGACAATCTCGCCAGCCCCAGCATTTT. Amino acid sequence: CAWGQSRQPQHF.

The rearrangement links TRBV6-5 to TRBJ1-3; D is perhaps TRBD1 (6 bases). Germline V lookup: CDR1 MNHEY, CDR2 SVGAGI. The CDR3 consists of 14 residues. Trimming cost V 6 bases and J 9 bases, with 18 bases left between them. CDR3 residues: CASSITRGEGTIYF. Written as DNA, the CDR3 is TGTGCCAGCAGCATTACGAGGGGGGAGGGCACCATATATTTT.

The genes are TRBV18 and TRBJ2-4; TRBD1 aligns across 10 bases. The CDR3 contains 13 residues. The V segment lost 4 bases and the J segment 9 bases; nucleotides outside the gene matches: 3. The germline CDR1 and CDR2 sequences are KGHSH and LQKENI. The CDR3 DNA reads as TGTGCCAGCTCACAAGGACAGGGGGGCATTCAGTACTTC. Amino acids: CASSQGQGGIQYF.

As for this clone: Other DNA sequences from this sample encode an identical CDR3 as well. The genes are TRBV25-1 and TRBJ2-6, with 9 bases lining up with TRBD2. J lost 0 bases, V lost 0 bases, and 3 bases had no gene match. The CDR3 is made up of 18 amino acids. Germline CDR1 MGHDK, CDR2 SYGVNS. CDR3 nucleotides: TGTGCCAGCAGTGAATACCCTAGCGGGGACTCTGGGGCCAACGTCCTGACTTTC. Its translation: CASSEYPSGDSGANVLTF.

The chain links TRBV7-2 to TRBJ2-6; 12 bases align to TRBD2. CDR1 and CDR2 from the germline V gene are SGHTA and FQGNSA. V gave up 5 bases and J gave up 2 bases; unmatched junction bases: 7. This CDR3 region has 18 residues. CDR3 in amino acids: CASSRASGGVPGANVLTF. The CDR3 region has the DNA TGTGCCAGCAGCCGAGCTAGCGGGGGGGTTCCTGGGGCCAACGTCCTGACTTTC.

Only one count was recorded for this clone. V is TRBV9 and J is TRBJ2-7, with a possible D match to TRBD1 (5 bases). The germline V gene encodes CDR1 SGDLS and CDR2 YYNGEE. There are 15 residues in the CDR3. V shed 0 bases and J shed 0 bases, with 10 bases lying between them. The CDR3 sequence: CASSVGTPLSYEQYF. CDR3 bases: TGTGCCAGCAGCGTAGGGACACCGCTCTCCTACGAGCAGTACTTC.

The chain joins TRBV18 to TRBJ1-2, with D possibly matching TRBD1 (5 bases). Germline V lookup: CDR1 KGHSH, CDR2 LQKENI. The CDR3 has 16 amino acids. Trimming pared 3 bases from V and 5 bases from J, leaving 19 bases between. The CDR3 is CASSPLTTGASYGYTF. The CDR3 DNA is TGTGCCAGCTCACCTCTTACAACAGGTGCCTCTTATGGCTACACCTTC.

The chain carries TRBV6-5 and TRBJ2-7; unclear D gene. Germline lookup yields CDR1 MNHEY and CDR2 SVGAGI. The CDR3 loop spans 13 amino acids. V dropped 4 bases and J dropped 2 bases, with 9 bases sitting between them. The CDR3 DNA reads TGTGCCAGCAGTTCCTATAGCCCCTACGAGCAGTACTTC. Translated: CASSSYSPYEQYF.

The genes are TRBV7-2 and TRBJ2-7; possible D gene TRBD2, 5 bases. This CDR3 has 15 residues. Trimming took 7 bases from V and 0 from J, leaving 16 bases between them. CDR1 SGHTA and CDR2 FQGNSA come from the germline V gene. CDR3 sequence reads: CASTPEGYPSYEQYF. In nucleotides, the CDR3 is TGTGCCAGCACTCCCGAGGGATACCCCTCCTACGAGCAGTACTTC.

V gene TRBV4-3 combines with J gene TRBJ2-2; D is ambiguous. Looked up from germline, CDR1 is LGHNA and CDR2 is YSLEER. V lost 0 bases, J lost 5 bases, and 10 bases lay in between. The CDR3 length is 15 residues. The CDR3 region is CASSQDGRRTGELFF. CDR3 coding DNA: TGCGCCAGCAGCCAAGATGGGCGAAGGACCGGGGAGCTGTTTTTT.

The chain employs TRBV28 and TRBJ1-1; 7 bases map to TRBD1. There are 15 residues in the CDR3. J was trimmed by 3 bases and V by 2 bases; bases with no gene match: 6. Per germline, CDR1 MDHEN and CDR2 SYDVKM. The CDR3 DNA is TGTGCCAGCAGTTTAGTCGGCAGGGGGTACACTGAAGCTTTCTTT. Amino acid sequence: CASSLVGRGYTEAFF.

The gene calls are TRBV7-9 and TRBJ1-1, with D maybe TRBD1 (5 bases). The V gene's germline CDR1 is SEHNR and CDR2 FQNEAQ (reference sequence). The CDR3 covers 19 residues. The ends were cut back, 1 base at V and 4 bases at J, with 25 bases in the middle. The CDR3 loop is CASSLVGAGTSRRSTEAFF. CDR3 DNA sequence: TGTGCCAGCAGCTTAGTTGGGGCAGGGACTTCCAGGAGGAGCACTGAAGCTTTCTTT.

This chain uses TRBV5-6 with TRBJ2-1, with 10 bases lining up with TRBD1. The junction had 7 bases not matched to a gene; V was cut back by 4 bases and J by 9 bases. This CDR3 contains 14 residues. Germline loops: CDR1 SGHDT, CDR2 YYEEEE. The DNA of the CDR3 is TGTGCCAGCAGCCTGGACAGGGGGTTTGGTGAGCAGTTCTTC. Translation: CASSLDRGFGEQFF. The full variable domain, in which reference TRBV5-6 and TRBJ2-1 provide the parts outside the CDR3, is DAGVTQSPTHLIKTRGQQVTLRCSPKSGHDTVSWYQQALGQGPQFIFQYYEEEERQRGNFPDRFSGHQFPNYSSELNVNALLLGDSALYLCASSLDRGFGEQFFGPGTRLTVL.

The gene calls are TRBV30 and TRBJ1-5; TRBD1 aligns across 8 bases. V gave up 5 bases and J gave up 7 bases; unmatched junction bases: 7. This CDR3 spans 13 amino acids. From germline, CDR1 is GTSNPN and CDR2 SVGIG (reference sequence). CDR3 bases: TGTGCCTGGGGACAGGGAGTATCGCAGCCCCAGCATTTT. It translates to CAWGQGVSQPQHF.

This sequence joins TRBV2 and TRBJ2-2; TRBD1 agrees at 8 bases. Per the germline V gene, CDR1 is SNHLY and CDR2 is FYNNEI. CDR3 size: 16 residues. The V segment lost 5 bases and the J segment 1 base; nucleotides outside the gene matches: 6. The DNA for the CDR3 is TGTGCCAGCAGTCCCCCCGGGACAGGGAACACCGGGGAGCTGTTTTTT. It codes for CASSPPGTGNTGELFF.

The chain links TRBV5-1 to TRBJ2-3; 8 bases map to TRBD1. V dropped 7 bases and J dropped 4; count of bases not matched to a gene: 8. The CDR3 totals 14 residues. Germline V lookup: CDR1 SGHRS, CDR2 YFSETQ. DNA for the CDR3: TGCGCCAGCGACCAGGGGGCGAGTGCAGATACGCAGTATTTT. The encoded protein is CASDQGASADTQYF.

The chain is built from TRBV6-6 and TRBJ1-2; a possible D gene is TRBD1 (5 bases). Trimming removed 5 bases at V and 4 bases at J, with 17 bases between. The germline V gene has CDR1 MNHNY and CDR2 SVGAGI (reference sequence). The CDR3 sequence is 15 residues long. DNA of the CDR3: TGTGCCAGCAGTGGATCCGTGGAGGGGAGCTATGGCTACACCTTC. This gives the protein CASSGSVEGSYGYTF.

Only a few counts were recorded for this clone. The chain has TRBV18 and TRBJ1-1; no clear D. V lost 3 bases and J lost 6, with 8 bases in between. Germline assignment: CDR1 KGHSH and CDR2 LQKENI. The CDR3 totals 12 residues. This chain's CDR3 is CASSPTRAEAFF. The CDR3 DNA sequence: TGTGCCAGCTCACCCACGAGGGCTGAAGCTTTCTTT. The whole variable domain, filled in from reference TRBV18 and TRBJ1-1, reads NAGVMQNPRHLVRRRGQEARLRCSPMKGHSHVYWYRQLPEEGLKFMVYLQKENIIDESGMPKERFSAEFPKEGPSILRIQQVVRGDSAAYFCASSPTRAEAFFGQGTRLTVV.

CDR3 in DNA: TGTGCCTGGAGTGTATGGGAGGGTGGGGCCAACGTCCTGACTTTC. Translation gives CAWSVWEGGANVLTF. The chain is built from TRBV30 and TRBJ2-6, with 7 bases identical to TRBD2. The CDR3 spans 15 residues. CDR1 and CDR2 (germline): GTSNPN, SVGIG (reference sequence). V lost 0 bases, J lost 3 bases, and 2 bases stayed unmatched.

CDR3 nucleotides: TGTGCCAGCAGCCTTGGGGCGGAAGGCTCCTACGAGCAGTACTTC. Protein product: CASSLGAEGSYEQYF. The chain uses TRBV7-8 and TRBJ2-7; TRBD1 might be the D (5 bases). The CDR3 is 15 residues long. Germline-derived CDR1 and CDR2 are SGHVS and FQNEAQ. The V gene lost 5 bases and the J gene lost 0 bases, with 14 bases spanning the gap.